What follows is one TCR beta chain and its context. Its target antigen remains unknown. No base qualities exist here, and no much larger clone lies one base off it. The CDR1 and CDR2 encoded by the germline V gene (reference sequence) are MNHEY and SMNVEV. V loses 4 bases, J loses 0 bases, and the germline ends lie 12 bases apart. Spanning cysteine to phenylalanine, the CDR3 consists of 15 amino acids. Only the CDR3 portion is preserved as DNA: 45 bases, with reading frame beginning at the first base. Enrolling through a virtual design, the prospective study's participants ranged in age from roughly 18 to 100 years and lived across roughly 24 United States geographic areas. In the prospective study, cohorts were assigned on the basis of participant-reported clinical history obtained from a screening survey and a study questionnaire. Mobile phlebotomists in the prospective study collected whole blood, serum and a nasopharyngeal or oropharyngeal swab from every participant. Additional blood draws and questionnaires over an approximately 2-month period could optionally be provided by prospective study participants. Prospective study blood samples were shipped either frozen or at room temperature before DNA extraction.

This entry is derived from a study of blood T cell repertoires in COVID-19 (dated by TCRdb to about 2020). Regarding the research as a whole: Samples from collaborators originated in the United States, Italy and Spain and spanned both the acute and convalescent phases of COVID-19. Subjects who had been exposed to COVID-19, were actively infected with it, or had recovered from it provided the deeply sampled blood TCRbeta repertoires that made up the dataset. The samples were drawn from two sources: the first 160 participants of the ongoing ImmuneRACE study, and some 1,300 subjects contributed by 6 global collaborators. Nearly every sample came with metadata listing a de-identified subject ID, COVID-19 status, age in years and sex. Where available, HLA class I and class II types were taken from metadata supplied by the sample provider and were not determined by assay-based typing. The material from the prospective study consisted of cDNA or gDNA derived from T cells, B-cell-depleted T cells, or PBMCs. The repertoires were made available in a free public database intended to serve as a resource for research on the immune response to SARS-CoV-2. What the authors observed across the whole study: How much clinical and demographic metadata was included differed by source and by participant, and the metadata was provided uncurated.

The immunoSEQ Assay, a bias-controlled multiplex PCR, was used to amplify TCRbeta CDR3 regions from genomic DNA. In the source study's methods: Within the assay, amplification of reference gene primers was used to estimate how many nucleated cells each sample contained. To quantify the absolute abundance of each unique TCRbeta CDR3 rearrangement, sequence reads were collapsed and filtered. For each sample, productive Simpson clonality was calculated by taking the square root of Simpson's diversity index across productive rearrangements. The table comes from immuneACCESS by way of TCRdb, which keeps in-frame sequences with V and J called. Part of the clones is missing from these tables; in studies checked, under half for an unresolved V gene and the rest for unknown reasons. V and J calls and clone size are as listed in that table; D and trimming were resolved from the DNA. The sample records 250,000 to 300,000 clones, 91% of which are singletons. The ten largest make up around 1.3% of the sample.

The sequence is built from TRBV27 and TRBJ1-1, with TRBD1 as a weak D call on 6 bases. The clonotype comes from a human donor in a cohort exposed to, infected with or recovered from COVID-19 (not recorded which). The donor label of this sample is uncertain. The sequencing input was PBMCs or T cells enriched from blood (not recorded which). The CDR3 protein sequence reads: CASSYRQGLNTEAFF. The DNA reads TGTGCCAGCAGTTACAGGCAGGGGCTGAACACTGAAGCTTTCTTT.